The rows below give T cell receptor beta chains drawn from one sample of a study of regulatory T cells in long-lasting Graves disease. In TCRdb, the multiplex PCR reads were re-called with MiXCR into one record per CDR3 protein. The sample yields fewer than 350,000 distinct CDR3 sequences, 18% seen once. The source was peripheral blood mononuclear cells (PBMCs), collected at new diagnosis, from a patient treated with antithyroid drugs. Source of these receptors: a female donor with Graves disease. Both conserved end residues are trimmed from each CDR3.

>TRBV28|TRBJ2-7
ASASMTGVGYEQY
>TRBV6-1|TRBJ2-3
ASSEEWSGGGTDTQY
>TRBV6-2/TRBV6-3|TRBJ2-5
ASSEIRQETQY
>TRBV2|TRBJ2-2
ASSDQRLNTGELF
>TRBV12-3/TRBV12-4|TRBJ2-3
ASTPGLAGGRDTQY
>TRBV7-9|TRBJ1-6
ASSPYESSYNSPLH
>TRBV5-1|TRBJ2-1
ASSSPASGRVGNEQF
>TRBV30|TRBJ1-1
AWRRAPGGTEAF
>TRBV28|TRBJ2-7
ASSLLVSSGRYEQY
>TRBV7-9|TRBJ2-1
ASSPAMTSGSFHEQF
>TRBV29-1|TRBJ1-1
SVLGGNTEAF
>TRBV27|TRBJ2-3
ASSWDQPSTDTQY
>TRBV11-2|TRBJ2-3
ASSYNGREGRTDTQY
>TRBV6-1|TRBJ1-2
ASQEGFNYGYT
>TRBV20-1|TRBJ2-7
SAGPGLRTDEQY
>TRBV12-3/TRBV12-4|TRBJ1-4
ASSTRTGGDTNEKLF
>TRBV15|TRBJ2-1
ATSASLAEQF
>TRBV12-3/TRBV12-4|TRBJ1-1
ASSLSGVEAF
>TRBV6-9|TRBJ2-1
ASSYDDINEQF
>TRBV12-3/TRBV12-4|TRBJ2-1
ASNPVSGVFYEQF
>TRBV28|TRBJ1-1
ASSSRQYEAF
>TRBV15|TRBJ1-4
ATSRAGDREDEKLF
>TRBV5-1|TRBJ2-7
ASSSTGGTYEQY
>TRBV20-1|TRBJ2-1
SAPRLAGDLREQF
>TRBV2|TRBJ2-7
AGLRDTPYEQY
>TRBV7-9|TRBJ2-1
ASSAGTNNEQF
>TRBV19|TRBJ2-1
ASTLTSGRSKAAEQF
>TRBV2|TRBJ2-3
ASSASSGGADTQY
>TRBV12-3/TRBV12-4|TRBJ2-1
ASSLPWPYGSYNEQF
>TRBV12-3/TRBV12-4|TRBJ1-5
ASSLLPGDQPQH
>TRBV7-2|TRBJ2-1
ASSPTTGQSSYNEQF
>TRBV7-9|TRBJ2-1
ASSLGASGRIEQF
>TRBV5-1|TRBJ2-1
ASSLLARAF
>TRBV20-1|TRBJ2-5
SARVRTVQETQY
>TRBV20-1|TRBJ2-1
SAFDSGGSSYNEQF
>TRBV10-3|TRBJ1-5
ATGRREPNQPQH
>TRBV19|TRBJ2-5
ASSIEDGGSQY
>TRBV20-1|TRBJ2-5
SATRQGQETQY
>TRBV20-1|TRBJ2-1
SARDWAYNEQF
>TRBV2|TRBJ2-1
ASSGGTGEQF
>TRBV9|TRBJ2-3
ASSVLAEAGDTQY
>TRBV11-3|TRBJ2-2
ASSLVSLATRELF
>TRBV14|TRBJ1-5
ASSGGARVSNQPQH
>TRBV6-1|TRBJ2-7
ASTDGRGPYEQY
>TRBV6-5|TRBJ2-7
ASSYGAGRYEQY
>TRBV12-3/TRBV12-4|TRBJ1-5
ASSPTRQPQH
>TRBV12-3/TRBV12-4|TRBJ2-7
ASSSDILYEQY
>TRBV2|TRBJ2-7
AAGLAVSSYEQY
>TRBV12-3/TRBV12-4|TRBJ1-1
ASSQVGRAGAF
>TRBV7-9|TRBJ1-1
ASSAWGQRNTEAF
>TRBV11-3|TRBJ2-3
ASTVAGDTQY
>TRBV11-1|TRBJ2-7
ASSLLRTVYEQY
>TRBV5-1|TRBJ2-5
ASTGVGETQY
>TRBV6-1|TRBJ2-1
ASSEAPGGYNEQF
>TRBV20-1|TRBJ2-1
SLERTGGNEQF
>TRBV28|TRBJ1-2
ASSLRVSGYT
>TRBV12-3/TRBV12-4|TRBJ1-2
ASSLTRSHYGYT
>TRBV12-3/TRBV12-4|TRBJ1-1
ASSYNRGTEAF
>TRBV9|TRBJ2-3
ASSSRTLATDTQY